The entry that follows covers one T cell receptor (beta chain) sequence. These data originate in a study of T-cell memory formation after mild COVID-19. TCRdb reprocessed the 5' RACE reads via MiXCR and lists one record per CDR3 protein. The sample includes tens of thousands of distinct CDR3 sequences, approximately 8% of them seen just once. Germline lookup yields CDR1 LGHNT and CDR2 FRNRAP. The CDR3 runs to 18 residues. V lost 0 bases to trimming and J lost 0 bases, with 16 bases between them. The sequence was collected from a man between 18 and 29 years old who had mild COVID-19 (a few samples of this study predate the infection). Cell type and time point are not known. The chain combines TRBV12-5 with TRBJ2-3, with D possibly TRBD2 on 5 matching bases. Input material: PBMCs or a T cell subset sorted from them (not recorded which). The CDR3 loop reads CASGLVEGWVVSTDTQYF. CDR3 DNA sequence: TGTGCTAGTGGTTTGGTAGAGGGATGGGTAGTTAGCACAGATACGCAGTATTTT.